Each of the 3 T cell receptor beta chains below was sequenced from the same sample in a study of cytotoxic CD8 clonotypes in ibrutinib-treated CLL. Clones were sequenced by immunoSEQ multiplex PCR, and TCRdb holds only the in-frame ones, with some missing. The table includes roughly 150,000 clones, 70% to 85% detected once. Sample: PBMCs, taken after 24 months of ibrutinib treatment. The receptors come from a human donor with chronic lymphocytic leukemia.

The rearrangement links TRBV15 to TRBJ1-6; unclear D gene. V shed 0 bases and J shed 5 bases, with 5 bases lying between them. Per the germline V gene, CDR1 is LNHNV and CDR2 is YYDKDF (reference sequence). The CDR3 is made up of 14 amino acids. CDR3 in amino acids: CATSRDVDNSPLHF. The CDR3, as DNA: TGTGCCACCAGCAGAGATGTTGATAATTCACCCCTCCACTTT.

V usage is TRBV19 and J usage is TRBJ2-1, with 7 nucleotides matching TRBD1. J lost 5 bases, V lost 10 bases, and 14 bases had no gene match. This CDR3 contains 15 residues. CDR1 LNHDA and CDR2 SQIVND come from the germline V gene (reference sequence). CDR3 coding DNA: TGTGCCAATAACAGACAGGGAGCGTTAGACAATGAGCAGTTCTTC. It is translated as CANNRQGALDNEQFF.

CDR3 bases: TGTGCCATCAGTGAGCTAGCGGGAGTATCCGAGCAGTACTTC. Translated, it gives CAISELAGVSEQYF. The chain links TRBV10-3 to TRBJ2-7; 10 nucleotides line up with TRBD2. The germline gives CDR1 ENHRY, CDR2 SYGVKD. V lost 2 bases to trimming and J lost 6 bases; unmatched junction nucleotides: 4. The CDR3 totals 14 residues.